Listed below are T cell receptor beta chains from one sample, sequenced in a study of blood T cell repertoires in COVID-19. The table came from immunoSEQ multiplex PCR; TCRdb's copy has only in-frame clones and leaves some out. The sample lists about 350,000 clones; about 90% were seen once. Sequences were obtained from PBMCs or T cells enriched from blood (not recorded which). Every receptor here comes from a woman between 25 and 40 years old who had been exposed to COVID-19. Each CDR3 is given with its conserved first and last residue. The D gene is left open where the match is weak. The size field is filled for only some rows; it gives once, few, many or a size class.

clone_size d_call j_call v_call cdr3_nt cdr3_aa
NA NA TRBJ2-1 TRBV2 TGTGCCATCACTTTGGAGGTTAAAAGGTTCTTC CAITLEVKRFF
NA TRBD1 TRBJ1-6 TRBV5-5 TGTGCCAGCAGCTTCTGGGACAGGGTCCACTATAATTCACCCCTCCACTTT CASSFWDRVHYNSPLHF
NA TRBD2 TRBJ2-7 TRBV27 TGTGCCAGCAGTACTGCTAGCGGGAGGGCCTACGAGCAGTACTTC CASSTASGRAYEQYF
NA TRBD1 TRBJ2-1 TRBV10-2 TGCGCCAGCAGTGAGGGCGTCGCAGGGGGCCTTGATGAGCAGTTCTTC CASSEGVAGGLDEQFF
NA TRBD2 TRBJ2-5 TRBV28 TGTGCCAGCAGTTTAGAGGAGCGGGAGCAGGGTGAGACCCAGTACTTC CASSLEEREQGETQYF
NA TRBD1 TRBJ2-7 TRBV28 TGTGTGTCCGGACAGGGGTTGGAGCAGTACTTC CVSGQGLEQYF
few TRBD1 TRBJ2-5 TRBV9 TGTGCCAGCAGCCCCCGGGACAGGGGGCGAGGAGAGACCCAGTACTTC CASSPRDRGRGETQYF
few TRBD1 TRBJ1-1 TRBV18 TGTGCCAGCTCACCCGGGACAGGGCCGAGGGCTGAAGCTTTCTTT CASSPGTGPRAEAFF
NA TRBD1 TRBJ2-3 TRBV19 TGTGCCAGTTCGGACAGGAGCACAGATACGCAGTATTTT CASSDRSTDTQYF
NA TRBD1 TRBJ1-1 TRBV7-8 TGTGCCAGCAGCTCCGGGACAGGGGGCGTCGGGATCACTGAAGCTTTCTTT CASSSGTGGVGITEAFF
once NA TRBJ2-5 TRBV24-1 TGTGCCACCAGTGATCTTGGGGGGTTGGGCCAAGAGACCCAGTACTTC CATSDLGGLGQETQYF
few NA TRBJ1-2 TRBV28 TGTGCCAGCAGCCGGACACGGGACTATGGCTACACCTTC CASSRTRDYGYTF
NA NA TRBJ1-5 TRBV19 TGTGCCAGTAGCCCCGGCAGGGCTGATAGCAATCAGCCCCAGCATTTT CASSPGRADSNQPQHF
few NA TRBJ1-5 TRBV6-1 TGTGCCAGCAGTGAAAGAGAATCTCAGCCCCAGCATTTT CASSERESQPQHF
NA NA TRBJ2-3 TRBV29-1 TGCAGCGTTGGTAATACGCAGTATTTT CSVGNTQYF
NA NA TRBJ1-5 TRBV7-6 TGTGCCAGCACCTTAGGGGCAGGGCGTGGCAATCAGCCCCAGCATTTT CASTLGAGRGNQPQHF
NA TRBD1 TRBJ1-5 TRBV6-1 TGTGCCAGCAGTGAGCAAGGGACAGGGAATCAGCCCCAGCATTTT CASSEQGTGNQPQHF
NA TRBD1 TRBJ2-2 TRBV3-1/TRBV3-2 TGTGCCAGCAGCCATCGTACAGGGGTGGGGGAGCTGTTTTTT CASSHRTGVGELFF
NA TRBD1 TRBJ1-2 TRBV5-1 TGCGCCAGCAGTCAGGGACAGGGAGGAACTATTTTTGGCTACACCTTC CASSQGQGGTIFGYTF
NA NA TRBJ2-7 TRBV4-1 TGCGCCAGCAGCCAAGAGGTGGCTAGCGACTTATACGAGCAGTACTTC CASSQEVASDLYEQYF
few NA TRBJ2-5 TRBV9 TGTGCCAGCAGCGTTGGGTTAAGGGGACTACGGGAACAGGGAATAGAGACCCAGTACTTC CASSVGLRGLREQGIETQYF
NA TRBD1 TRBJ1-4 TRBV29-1 TGCAGCGTTAACAGGGGTGGAAAACTGTTTTTT CSVNRGGKLFF
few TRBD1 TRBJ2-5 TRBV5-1 TGCGCCAGCAGCTTGGAAGGACAGGGGGCTGTAGAGACCCAGTACTTC CASSLEGQGAVETQYF
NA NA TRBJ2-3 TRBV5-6 TGTGCCAGCAGCTTGTCCTGGGACTCCCGCACAGATACGCAGTATTTT CASSLSWDSRTDTQYF
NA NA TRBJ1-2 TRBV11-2 TGTGCCAGCAGCTTGATGGGGCCGAACCACGGCGGTGGCTACACCTTC CASSLMGPNHGGGYTF
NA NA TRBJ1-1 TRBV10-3 TGTGCCGTCCGGGCAGGGCCGAACACTGAAGCTTTCTTT CAVRAGPNTEAFF
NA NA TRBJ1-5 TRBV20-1 TGCAGTGCTAGTACAGGGAGTAATCAGCCCCAGCATTTT CSASTGSNQPQHF
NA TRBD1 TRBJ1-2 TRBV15 TGTGCCACCAGCAGAGGGACAGGGTATGGCTACACCTTC CATSRGTGYGYTF
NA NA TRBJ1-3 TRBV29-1 TGCAGCGTGTCTGACAGCAGCTCTGGAAACACCATATATTTT CSVSDSSSGNTIYF
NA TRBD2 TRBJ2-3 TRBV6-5 TGTGCCAGCAGGCTCCTAGCGGCTAGCACAGATACGCAGTATTTT CASRLLAASTDTQYF
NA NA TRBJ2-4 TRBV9 TGTGCCAGCAGCGACATGGGGGGTGATCCAAACATTCAGTACTTC CASSDMGGDPNIQYF
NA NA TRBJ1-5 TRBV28 TGTGCCAGCTGCCTCGGGATCCTTGGTTGTTATAGCAATCAGCCCCAGCATTTT CASCLGILGCYSNQPQHF
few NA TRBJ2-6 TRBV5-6 TGTGCCAGCAGCTTCAGGGGAACTGGGGCCAACGTCCTGACTTTC CASSFRGTGANVLTF
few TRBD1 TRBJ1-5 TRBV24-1 TGTGCCACCAGTGATGCAGGGGGGAGCAATCAGCCCCAGCATTTT CATSDAGGSNQPQHF
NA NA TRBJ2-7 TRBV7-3 TGTGCCAGCAGCTTATACCCCCCTAGCACTAACAACTACGAGCAGTACTTC CASSLYPPSTNNYEQYF
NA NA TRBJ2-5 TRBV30 TGTGCCTGGAGTCCCAGCGGACTCCAAGAGACCCAGTACTTC CAWSPSGLQETQYF
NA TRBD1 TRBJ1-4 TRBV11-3 TGTGCCAGCAGCCACGACAGGGGAGCTAATGAAAAACTGTTTTTT CASSHDRGANEKLFF
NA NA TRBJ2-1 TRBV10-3 TGTGCCGTGGGTGCCAGGGTCAATGAGCAGTTCTTC CAVGARVNEQFF
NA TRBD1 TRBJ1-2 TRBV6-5 TGTGCCAGCAGAAGGGACAGGGACTTTGGCTACACCTTC CASRRDRDFGYTF
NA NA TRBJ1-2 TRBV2 TGTGCCAGCAGTGGGCAGGGAAGTTGGGGCTACACCTTC CASSGQGSWGYTF
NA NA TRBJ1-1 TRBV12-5 TGTGCTAGTGGACCGGGGGTCGAAGCTTTCTTT CASGPGVEAFF
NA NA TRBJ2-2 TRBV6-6 TGTGCCAGCAGTTATAGCGTCACCGGGGAGCTGTTTTTT CASSYSVTGELFF
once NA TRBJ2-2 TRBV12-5 TGTGCTAGTGGTTATCCCCCTCACGGGAGGAACACCGGGGAGCTGTTTTTT CASGYPPHGRNTGELFF
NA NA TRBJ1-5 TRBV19 TGTGCCGTCGGGAGGGGAGTGAGACAGCCCCAGCATTTT CAVGRGVRQPQHF
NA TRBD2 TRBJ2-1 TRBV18 TGTGCCAGCTCGCCCCAGGGAGGACTAGCGGGTTCCTCGGGGAATGAGCAGTTCTTC CASSPQGGLAGSSGNEQFF
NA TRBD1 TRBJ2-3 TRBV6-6 TGTGCCAGCAGCGCAGGGGGTGGAAGCACAGATACGCAGTATTTT CASSAGGGSTDTQYF
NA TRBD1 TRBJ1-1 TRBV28 TGTGCCAGCAACAGGGGGGGTTATACCCTAGCTTTCTTT CASNRGGYTLAFF
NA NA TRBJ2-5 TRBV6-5 TGTGCCAGCAGTCCAGTGAGCGGCGAAGAGACCCAGTACTTC CASSPVSGEETQYF
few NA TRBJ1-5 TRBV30 TGTGCCTGGAGTGTTGAGGATCAGCCCCAGCATTTT CAWSVEDQPQHF
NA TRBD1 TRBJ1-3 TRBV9 TGTGCCAGCACCCCCGGGACAGATGCCTTCCACTCTGGAAACACCATATATTTT CASTPGTDAFHSGNTIYF